These 20 T cell receptor beta chains share one sample of origin, sequenced in a study of T cell responses to AZD1222 COVID-19 vaccine. Assay used: immunoSEQ multiplex PCR; TCRdb lists only in-frame clones, some missing. Of some 97,000 clones detected, over 75% appear once; the ten largest clones hold 4.2%. The source was peripheral blood, collected on day 0 of MenACWY control vaccination. All receptors come from an adult in good health.

The CDR3 DNA reads TGTGCCATCAGTAGTACAGGGGAAGGCACAGATACGCAGTATTTT. Its translation is CAISSTGEGTDTQYF. The chain has TRBV10-3 and TRBJ2-3; 7 bases are a match to TRBD1. In germline, CDR1 is ENHRY, CDR2 SYGVKD. Unmatched junction bases numbered 6, after V lost 5 bases and J lost 1 base. CDR3 length: 15 residues.

The chain carries TRBV5-1 and TRBJ2-7, with D possibly TRBD1 on 5 matching bases. Germline CDR1 SGHRS, CDR2 YFSETQ. The CDR3 is made up of 14 amino acids. Trimming removed 3 bases at V and 3 bases at J, with 13 bases between. CDR3 sequence reads: CASSSRGRDYEQYF. CDR3 nucleotides: TGCGCCAGCAGCTCCCGAGGCAGGGACTACGAGCAGTACTTC.

The V and J genes are TRBV15 and TRBJ2-2, with TRBD2 matching 8 bases. The germline V gene has CDR1 LNHNV and CDR2 YYDKDF (reference sequence). The CDR3 covers 14 residues. V trimming: 6 bases; J trimming: 4 bases; junction bases outside the gene matches: 4. The CDR3 region is CATSSLAVTGELFF. In DNA form, the CDR3 reads TGTGCCACCAGTTCACTAGCGGTCACCGGGGAGCTGTTTTTT.

The chain couples TRBV10-1 to TRBJ2-2, with D maybe TRBD1 (5 bases). Trimming took off 6 bases at V and 6 bases at J, with 14 bases between the two ends. The CDR3 contains 14 residues. CDR1 is WNHNN and CDR2 is SYGVQD in the germline V gene (reference sequence). Written as DNA, the CDR3 is TGCGCCAGCAGCTTGACAGACTCGTCCGGGGAGCTGTTTTTT. Its translation is CASSLTDSSGELFF.

The V and J genes are TRBV28 and TRBJ1-1, with a possible D match to TRBD1 (5 bases). Germline-derived CDR1 and CDR2 are MDHEN and SYDVKM. Trimming pared 6 bases from V and 0 bases from J, leaving 8 bases between. This CDR3 has 13 residues. CDR3 sequence reads: CASSGRVNTEAFF. Here the CDR3 DNA reads TGTGCCAGCAGCGGCAGGGTGAACACTGAAGCTTTCTTT.

In its sample, this clone was seen once. The chain employs TRBV7-2 and TRBJ2-2; TRBD2 matches 9 bases. Germline CDR1 is SGHTA and CDR2 is FQGNSA. J gave up 3 bases and V 7 bases, and 12 bases lay outside the gene matches. The CDR3 is 17 amino acids. The CDR3 region has the DNA TGTGCCAGCACCACAGGGCCTCTAGCGGGGTACACCGGGGAGCTGTTTTTT. Translated, it gives CASTTGPLAGYTGELFF.

This chain's CDR3 is CASSQDHENEKLFF. The CDR3, as DNA: TGCGCCAGCAGCCAAGACCATGAGAATGAAAAACTGTTTTTT. The rearrangement joins TRBV4-1 to TRBJ1-4; D unclear. Germline V gene sequence: CDR1 MGHRA, CDR2 YSYEKL. V lost 0 bases to trimming and J lost 5 bases, with 7 bases between them. The CDR3 extends over 14 amino acids.

The V and J genes are TRBV6-5 and TRBJ1-4; D may be TRBD1 (6 bases). Trimming took off 8 bases at V and 7 bases at J, with 17 bases between the two ends. The germline V gene encodes CDR1 MNHEY and CDR2 SVGAGI. The CDR3 covers 14 residues. The CDR3 is CASARGGYSEKLFF. CDR3 DNA: TGTGCCAGCGCTAGGGGGGGGTACAGTGAAAAACTGTTTTTT.

This chain uses TRBV5-1 with TRBJ2-1; D is possibly TRBD2 (6 bases). Germline V gene lookup returns CDR1 SGHRS and CDR2 YFSETQ. V gave up 9 bases and J gave up 6 bases, with 22 bases separating them. The length of the CDR3 is 15 residues. CDR3 region: CATSLVSEGGNEQFF. The CDR3 coding sequence is TGCGCCACGAGTCTGGTTAGTGAGGGAGGCAATGAGCAGTTCTTC.

The chain recombines TRBV6-4 with TRBJ1-1; 7 nucleotides line up with TRBD1. The J segment lost 0 bases and the V segment lost 10 bases, leaving 14 bases of the junction unmatched. There are 16 residues in the CDR3. CDR1 is MRHNA, CDR2 SNTAGT, per germline. CDR3 region: CATRPDRRGMNTEAFF. The CDR3 region has the DNA TGTGCCACCCGCCCGGACAGGAGGGGTATGAACACTGAAGCTTTCTTT.

The chain combines TRBV10-3 with TRBJ1-2; TRBD1 might be the D (5 bases). Trimming took off 8 bases at V and 2 bases at J, with 12 bases between the two ends. Germline V lookup: CDR1 ENHRY, CDR2 SYGVKD. This CDR3 contains 13 residues. The CDR3 here is CAIGPRDNYGYTF. CDR3 DNA: TGTGCCATCGGTCCCAGGGACAACTATGGCTACACCTTC.

The rearrangement links TRBV4-3 to TRBJ1-4, with no clear D. In germline, CDR1 is LGHNA, CDR2 YSLEER. Trimming removed 4 bases from V and 3 bases from J, with 12 bases in between. CDR3 length equals 15 residues. The CDR3 is CASSPRGRPNEKLFF. CDR3 bases: TGCGCCAGCAGCCCCCGTGGCAGACCTAATGAAAAACTGTTTTTT.

The rearrangement links TRBV7-9 to TRBJ2-7; 9 bases map to TRBD1. The V and J ends lost 0 bases and 4 bases, in that order; junction bases with no gene match: 1. This CDR3 comprises 14 residues. Per the germline V gene, CDR1 is SEHNR and CDR2 is FQNEAQ (reference sequence). The CDR3 sequence: CASSLAGTGYEQYF. CDR3 nucleotide sequence: TGTGCCAGCAGCTTAGCCGGGACAGGGTACGAGCAGTACTTC.

The J gene is TRBJ1-4, the V gene TRBV18, with a possible D match to TRBD1 (5 bases). The CDR3 is 16 amino acids. Deletions cut 4 bases from V and 0 bases from J, with 12 bases between. The V gene's germline CDR1 is KGHSH and CDR2 LQKENI. The CDR3 is CASSLTEGATNEKLFF. In DNA, the CDR3 is TGTGCCAGCTCACTGACAGAGGGTGCAACTAATGAAAAACTGTTTTTT.

The V and J genes are TRBV5-1 and TRBJ2-2, with D possibly being TRBD1 (6 bases). Germline CDR1 reads SGHRS; CDR2 reads YFSETQ. The CDR3 runs to 16 residues. Trimming removed 1 base from V and 4 bases from J, with 14 bases in between. The CDR3 loop reads CASSLPLTGLTGELFF. CDR3 DNA sequence: TGCGCCAGCAGCTTGCCTTTGACAGGTCTCACCGGGGAGCTGTTTTTT.

The chain recombines TRBV2 with TRBJ2-1; no firm D call. Germline CDR1 reads SNHLY; CDR2 reads FYNNEI. V was trimmed by 0 bases and J by 6 bases, leaving 12 bases between them. The CDR3 consists of 15 residues. In DNA form, the CDR3 reads TGTGCCAGCAGTGAAGCGCTTTGGAGCAGCAATGAGCAGTTCTTC. Its protein product is CASSEALWSSNEQFF.

This clone has just a few counts. The chain uses TRBV7-6 and TRBJ2-7; 9 nucleotides align to TRBD1. This CDR3 has 15 residues. Germline loops: CDR1 SGHVS, CDR2 FNYEAQ. V shed 2 bases, J shed 3 bases, and the junction held 5 bases outside the gene matches. Here the CDR3 DNA reads TGTGCCAGCAGCTTAAGACAGGGACAGGGCTACGAGCAGTACTTC. It codes for CASSLRQGQGYEQYF.

This chain uses TRBV5-1 with TRBJ1-1; 10 positions match TRBD1. The germline V gene encodes CDR1 SGHRS and CDR2 YFSETQ. V trimming: 0 bases; J trimming: 1 base; junction bases outside the gene matches: 0. This CDR3 comprises 15 residues. This CDR3 is CASSLGTGGNTEAFF. The CDR3 nucleotides read TGCGCCAGCAGCTTGGGGACAGGGGGGAACACTGAAGCTTTCTTT.

The V gene is TRBV6-5, the J gene TRBJ1-1, with D maybe TRBD1 (5 bases). CDR1 is MNHEY, CDR2 SVGAGI, per germline. The CDR3 runs 13 residues. V was cut by 4 bases and J by 5 bases, with 11 bases left in between. The CDR3 reads CASSWGEGTEAFF. As DNA, the CDR3 is TGTGCCAGCAGTTGGGGCGAAGGAACTGAAGCTTTCTTT.

The CDR3 region is CASSATSGNSYEQYF. In DNA, the CDR3 is TGTGCCAGCAGCGCCACTAGCGGTAATTCCTACGAGCAGTACTTC. The rearrangement joins TRBV7-8 to TRBJ2-7; 8 bases are a match to TRBD2. The CDR3 consists of 15 residues. V lost 5 bases to trimming and J lost 1 base; unmatched junction nucleotides: 7. Germline loops: CDR1 SGHVS, CDR2 FQNEAQ. Looking up the rest from reference TRBV7-8 and TRBJ2-7 gives the full variable domain: GAGVSQSPRYKVAKRGQDVALRCDPISGHVSLFWYQQALGQGPEFLTYFQNEAQLDKSGLPSDRFFAERPEGSVSTLKIQRTQQEDSAVYLCASSATSGNSYEQYFGPGTRLTVT.